The 24 T cell receptor beta chains listed next were all sequenced from one sample in a study of cytomegalovirus exposure and HLA in healthy donors. The PCR employed 60 Vbeta primers together with 13 Jbeta primers. TCRdb's copy holds only in-frame clones and misses some; the assay was immunoSEQ multiplex PCR. The sample includes around 160,000 clones, 60% to 80% seen only once; the top ten take around 2.8%. The source material was PBMCs. These receptors were taken from a woman in her thirties or forties in good health and CMV-seropositive.

V usage is TRBV6-1 and J usage is TRBJ2-1; 8 nucleotides match TRBD2. This CDR3 has 18 amino acids. V trimming: 3 bases; J trimming: 0 bases; junction bases outside the gene matches: 10. Germline V gives CDR1 MNHNS, CDR2 SASEGT. Here the CDR3 reads CASSDAGGQYLSYNEQFF. CDR3 DNA sequence: TGTGCCAGCAGTGACGCGGGGGGCCAATACCTCTCCTACAATGAGCAGTTCTTC.

This clone came up a few times. The rearrangement links TRBV6-5 to TRBJ1-2, with D possibly TRBD1 on 5 matching bases. Trimming removed 6 bases at V and 5 bases at J, with 16 bases between. The CDR3 spans 14 residues. Germline V gives CDR1 MNHEY, CDR2 SVGAGI. CDR3 DNA: TGTGCCAGCAGCAGCCGCGGAGGGGTTTATGGCTACACCTTC. As protein: CASSSRGGVYGYTF.

J is TRBJ2-1 and V is TRBV10-3, with 8 bases identical to TRBD2. Germline V lookup: CDR1 ENHRY, CDR2 SYGVKD. CDR3 length: 15 amino acids. J lost 0 bases, V lost 10 bases, and 8 bases had no gene match. In DNA, the CDR3 is TGTGCCACGGGAGGGCGGCCGGGCTCCTACAATGAGCAGTTCTTC. It translates to CATGGRPGSYNEQFF.

This clone was recorded a few times. The chain has TRBV9 and TRBJ2-1; 7 nucleotides align to TRBD1. Losses at the gene ends were 1 base for V and 5 bases for J; bases not matched to a gene: 3. Germline lookup yields CDR1 SGDLS and CDR2 YYNGEE. CDR3 length: 14 amino acids. As DNA, the CDR3 is TGTGCCAGCAGCGTACAGGGGGAACACAATGAGCAGTTCTTC. Its translation is CASSVQGEHNEQFF.

The chain carries TRBV4-2 and TRBJ2-5; TRBD2 matches 11 bases. Germline V gives CDR1 LGHNA, CDR2 YNFKEQ. The ends lost 0 bases at V and 1 base at J; junction bases unmatched: 7. The CDR3 is made up of 18 amino acids. The CDR3 DNA follows: TGTGCCAGCAGCCAAGAAGTTTCCACTAGCGGGGGCCAAGAGACCCAGTACTTC. Protein sequence: CASSQEVSTSGGQETQYF.

This clone was counted between two and nine times. V is TRBV2 and J is TRBJ2-1; 11 bases match TRBD2. V shed 8 bases and J 6 bases; nucleotides not matched to a gene: 9. The CDR3 runs 15 residues. CDR1 and CDR2 from the germline V gene are SNHLY and FYNNEI. For the CDR3, the DNA is TGTGCCAGCCTAGAACTAGCGGGAGATTCCAATGAGCAGTTCTTC. This gives the protein CASLELAGDSNEQFF.

The chain combines TRBV11-2 with TRBJ2-7; TRBD1 agrees at 10 bases. The CDR3 covers 18 residues. Germline V gene data show CDR1 as SGHAT and CDR2 as FQNNGV. V trimming: 2 bases; J trimming: 0 bases; junction bases outside the gene matches: 10. The CDR3 DNA reads TGTGCCAGCAGCTTACGGACAGGGGGAAGGTCCAGCTCCTACGAGCAGTACTTC. Amino acids: CASSLRTGGRSSSYEQYF.

This clone was observed a single time. J is TRBJ1-1 and V is TRBV18, with D hard to call. V dropped 3 bases and J dropped 4 bases, with 15 bases sitting between them. The germline V gene has CDR1 KGHSH and CDR2 LQKENI. The CDR3 extends over 15 amino acids. The CDR3 DNA follows: TGTGCCAGCTCACCCACGGGAAGGTCGGGCACTGAAGCTTTCTTT. It translates to CASSPTGRSGTEAFF.

The chain couples TRBV9 to TRBJ2-3; 11 nucleotides agree with TRBD2. The CDR3 totals 16 residues. The V segment lost 3 bases and the J segment 0 bases; nucleotides outside the gene matches: 3. Germline V gives CDR1 SGDLS, CDR2 YYNGEE. CDR3 DNA sequence: TGTGCCAGCAGCGATGGGACTAGCGGTAGCACAGATACGCAGTATTTT. This codes for CASSDGTSGSTDTQYF.

The genes are TRBV28 and TRBJ1-2; TRBD1 matches at 9 bases. Germline V lookup: CDR1 MDHEN, CDR2 SYDVKM. Trimming at V came to 10 bases and at J to 2 bases, leaving 14 bases not matched to a gene. The CDR3 consists of 16 residues. The CDR3 spells CATPTRDRAGNYGYTF. For the CDR3, the DNA is TGTGCCACCCCGACGAGGGACAGGGCGGGGAACTATGGCTACACCTTC.

This clone turned up a few times. V and J are TRBV5-1 and TRBJ2-5; D is unresolved. Trimming shortened V by 1 base and J by 5 bases, and 15 bases separated the two germline ends. CDR3 length: 15 amino acids. Germline loops: CDR1 SGHRS, CDR2 YFSETQ. The CDR3 DNA is TGCGCCAGCAGCTTGCTAGGATCCGGTGGCGAGACCCAGTACTTC. It codes for CASSLLGSGGETQYF.

This chain connects TRBV10-1 to TRBJ2-1; 10 bases fit TRBD2. The junction had 6 bases not matched to a gene; V was cut back by 3 bases and J by 7 bases. Germline values: CDR1 WNHNN, CDR2 SYGVQD (reference sequence). The CDR3 contains 15 residues. CDR3 DNA: TGCGCCAGCAGTGATTCTAGCGGGGGTATGAATGAGCAGTTCTTC. It encodes CASSDSSGGMNEQFF.

This clone occurred a few times. J is TRBJ2-1 and V is TRBV11-3, with 9 bases identical to TRBD2. CDR3 length equals 18 residues. V gave up 0 bases and J gave up 0 bases; unmatched junction bases: 6. Germline lookup yields CDR1 SGHNT and CDR2 YENEEA. For the CDR3, the DNA is TGTGCCAGCAGCTTAGATCATAGCGGGAGCGGCTCCTACAATGAGCAGTTCTTC. Protein: CASSLDHSGSGSYNEQFF. Variable domain in full (rest from reference TRBV11-3 and TRBJ2-1): EAGVVQSPRYKIIEKKQPVAFWCNPISGHNTLYWYLQNLGQGPELLIRYENEEAVDDSQLPKDRFSAERLKGVDSTLKIQPAELGDSAVYLCASSLDHSGSGSYNEQFFGPGTRLTVL.

This chain uses TRBV19 with TRBJ1-2; D is undetermined. The CDR3 totals 14 residues. Germline-derived CDR1 and CDR2 are LNHDA and SQIVND (reference sequence). With 5 bases removed from V and 0 bases from J, the gap between germline ends came to 10 bases. The CDR3 DNA reads TGTGCCAGTAGTTACGGGAGCACTAACTATGGCTACACCTTC. Its translation: CASSYGSTNYGYTF. Filled out from reference TRBV19 and TRBJ1-2, the complete variable domain reads DGGITQSPKYLFRKEGQNVTLSCEQNLNHDAMYWYRQDPGQGLRLIYYSQIVNDFQKGDIAEGYSVSREKKESFPLTVTSAQKNPTAFYLCASSYGSTNYGYTFGSGTRLTVV.

The chain employs TRBV18 and TRBJ2-5; tentative D call: TRBD2 (5 bases). The germline V gene has CDR1 KGHSH and CDR2 LQKENI. This CDR3 spans 16 amino acids. V gave up 5 bases and J gave up 1 base, with 17 bases separating them. The CDR3 sequence is CASSARLDGLQETQYF. In DNA form, the CDR3 reads TGTGCCAGCTCAGCCCGGCTGGACGGACTCCAAGAGACCCAGTACTTC.

This clone has at least ten counts. The rearrangement links TRBV2 to TRBJ1-1; D is perhaps TRBD1 (6 bases). V gave up 7 bases and J gave up 6 bases, with 18 bases separating them. This CDR3 has 14 residues. Germline V gives CDR1 SNHLY, CDR2 FYNNEI. Here the CDR3 reads CASNPGHGVPEAFF. In DNA, the CDR3 is TGTGCCAGCAATCCGGGACACGGAGTACCTGAAGCTTTCTTT. Full variable domain (outside the CDR3, taken from reference TRBV2 and TRBJ1-1): EPEVTQTPSHQVTQMGQEVILRCVPISNHLYFYWYRQILGQKVEFLVSFYNNEISEKSEIFDDQFSVERPDGSNFTLKIRSTKLEDSAMYFCASNPGHGVPEAFFGQGTRLTVV.

This chain links TRBV2 with TRBJ2-7; 10 bases line up with TRBD1. Germline CDR1 and CDR2: SNHLY and FYNNEI. Trimming removed 5 bases from V and 1 base from J; junction bases left unmatched: 2. This CDR3 is built from 14 residues. As DNA, the CDR3 is TGTGCCAGCAGTCCGGGACAGGGGTCCTACGAGCAGTACTTC. The encoded protein is CASSPGQGSYEQYF.

CDR3 DNA: TGTGCCAGCAGCGCTTCGAGGACTAGCGGTTCCACAGATACGCAGTATTTT. Amino acids: CASSASRTSGSTDTQYF. This rearrangement joins TRBV9 to TRBJ2-3; 10 bases map to TRBD2. This CDR3 has 17 residues. V trimming: 3 bases; J trimming: 2 bases; junction bases outside the gene matches: 9. Germline assignment: CDR1 SGDLS and CDR2 YYNGEE.

This chain connects TRBV19 to TRBJ2-5; 10 positions agree with TRBD1. The germline V gene has CDR1 LNHDA and CDR2 SQIVND (reference sequence). The CDR3 extends over 14 amino acids. Trimming at V came to 3 bases and at J to 9 bases, leaving 7 bases not matched to a gene. CDR3 loop: CASSMGQGTGSQYF. CDR3 in DNA: TGTGCCAGTAGTATGGGACAGGGGACGGGGTCCCAGTACTTC.

The chain joins TRBV9 to TRBJ2-3; possible D gene TRBD2, 5 bases. The V gene lost 3 bases and the J gene lost 0 bases, with 8 bases spanning the gap. Per germline, CDR1 SGDLS and CDR2 YYNGEE. This CDR3 contains 14 residues. CDR3: CASSAGSSTDTQYF. The CDR3 coding sequence is TGTGCCAGCAGCGCGGGATCTAGCACAGATACGCAGTATTTT.

The J gene is TRBJ2-3, the V gene TRBV4-2; TRBD2 matches 11 bases. V shed 3 bases and J 0 bases; nucleotides not matched to a gene: 14. Germline CDR1 is LGHNA and CDR2 is YNFKEQ. The CDR3 is 20 residues long. This CDR3 reads CASSHIRGLWTSGSTDTQYF. The CDR3 DNA reads as TGTGCCAGCAGCCACATCAGGGGTTTGTGGACTAGCGGGAGCACAGATACGCAGTATTTT.

This clone has only a few counts. This chain joins TRBV6-1 and TRBJ2-6, with TRBD2 identical over 8 bases. With V trimmed by 4 bases and J by 8 bases, 10 bases remained unmatched. This CDR3 has 16 amino acids. CDR1 is MNHNS and CDR2 is SASEGT in the germline V gene. The CDR3 nucleotides read TGTGCCAGCAGTGTAACCGGGACTAGAGGGACCAACGTCCTGACTTTC. This codes for CASSVTGTRGTNVLTF.

The chain links TRBV2 to TRBJ2-1, with a weak D call TRBD2 (5 bases). The CDR3 length is 14 residues. With 2 bases removed from V and 5 bases from J, the gap between germline ends came to 10 bases. Germline assignment: CDR1 SNHLY and CDR2 FYNNEI. Here the CDR3 DNA reads TGTGCCAGCAGTGAATGGGGAGCTAACAATGAGCAGTTCTTC. Its protein product is CASSEWGANNEQFF.

The table lists this clone with a few counts. The chain has TRBV10-3 and TRBJ2-1; D is possibly TRBD2 (5 bases). Germline V gene lookup returns CDR1 ENHRY and CDR2 SYGVKD. CDR3 length equals 16 residues. Trimming removed 8 bases from V and 8 bases from J, with 25 bases in between. The CDR3 coding sequence is TGTGCCATCGCGCCTGGTTTAACGGGAACTTCCCATGAGCAGTTCTTC. Amino acid sequence: CAIAPGLTGTSHEQFF.